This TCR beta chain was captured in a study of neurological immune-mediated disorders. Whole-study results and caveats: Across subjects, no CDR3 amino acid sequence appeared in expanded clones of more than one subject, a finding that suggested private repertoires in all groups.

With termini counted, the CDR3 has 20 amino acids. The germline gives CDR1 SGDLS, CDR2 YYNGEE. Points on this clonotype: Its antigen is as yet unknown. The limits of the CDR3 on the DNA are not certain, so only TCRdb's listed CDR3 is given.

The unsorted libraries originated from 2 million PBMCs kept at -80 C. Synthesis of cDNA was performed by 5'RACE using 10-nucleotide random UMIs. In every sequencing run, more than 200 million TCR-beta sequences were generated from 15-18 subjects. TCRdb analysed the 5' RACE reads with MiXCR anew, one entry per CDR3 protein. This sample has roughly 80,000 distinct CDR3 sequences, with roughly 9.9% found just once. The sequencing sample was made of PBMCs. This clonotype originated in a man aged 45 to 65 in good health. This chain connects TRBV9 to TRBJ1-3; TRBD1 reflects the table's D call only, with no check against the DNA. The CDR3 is CASNGDNEQFFGPGGNTIYF.